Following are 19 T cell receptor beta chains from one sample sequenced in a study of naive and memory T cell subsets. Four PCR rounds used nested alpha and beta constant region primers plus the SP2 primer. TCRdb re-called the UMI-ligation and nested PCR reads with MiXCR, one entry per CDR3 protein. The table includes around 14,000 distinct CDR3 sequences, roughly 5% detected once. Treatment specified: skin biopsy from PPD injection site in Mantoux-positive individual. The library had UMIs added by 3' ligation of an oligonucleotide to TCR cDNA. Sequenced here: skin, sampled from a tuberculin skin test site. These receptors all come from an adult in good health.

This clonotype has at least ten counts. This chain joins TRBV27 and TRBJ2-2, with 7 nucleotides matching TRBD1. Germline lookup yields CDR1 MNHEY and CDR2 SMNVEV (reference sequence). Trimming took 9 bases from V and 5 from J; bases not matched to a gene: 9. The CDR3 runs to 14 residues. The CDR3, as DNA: TGTGCCAGTTCGACAGGGTTACATACCGGGGAGCTGTTTTTT. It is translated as CASSTGLHTGELFF.

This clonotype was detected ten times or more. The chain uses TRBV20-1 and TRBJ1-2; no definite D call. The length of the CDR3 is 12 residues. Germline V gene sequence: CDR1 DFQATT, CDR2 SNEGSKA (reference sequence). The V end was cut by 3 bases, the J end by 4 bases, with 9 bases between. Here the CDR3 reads CSARSSGYGYTF. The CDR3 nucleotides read TGCAGTGCTAGGAGTTCGGGCTATGGCTACACCTTC.

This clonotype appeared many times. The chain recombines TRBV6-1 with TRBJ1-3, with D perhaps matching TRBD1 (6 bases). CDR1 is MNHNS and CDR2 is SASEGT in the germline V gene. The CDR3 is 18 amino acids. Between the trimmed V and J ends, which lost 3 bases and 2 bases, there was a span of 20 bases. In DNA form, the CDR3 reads TGTGCCAGCAGTGAGGGGGGGGCCGCAGGGTCGACTGGAAACACCATATATTTT. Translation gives CASSEGGAAGSTGNTIYF.

The CDR3 sequence: CASIRAAEAFF. For the CDR3, the DNA is TGTGCCAGCATCCGGGCCGCTGAAGCTTTCTTT. The J gene is TRBJ1-1, the V gene TRBV25-1, with D unresolved. The CDR3 is 11 residues long. Germline V gene sequence: CDR1 MGHDK, CDR2 SYGVNS. With 7 bases removed from V and 6 bases from J, the gap between germline ends came to 9 bases.

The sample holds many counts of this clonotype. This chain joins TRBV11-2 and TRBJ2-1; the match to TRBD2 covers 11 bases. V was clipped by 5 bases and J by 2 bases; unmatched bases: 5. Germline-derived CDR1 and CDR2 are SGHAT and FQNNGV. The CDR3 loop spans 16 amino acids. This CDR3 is CASSSLAGGAYNEQFF. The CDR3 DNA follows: TGTGCCAGCAGCAGTTTAGCGGGGGGGGCCTACAATGAGCAGTTCTTC. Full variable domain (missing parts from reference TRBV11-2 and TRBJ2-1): EAGVAQSPRYKIIEKRQSVAFWCNPISGHATLYWYQQILGQGPKLLIQFQNNGVVDDSQLPKDRFSAERLKGVDSTLKIQPAKLEDSAVYLCASSSLAGGAYNEQFFGPGTRLTVL.

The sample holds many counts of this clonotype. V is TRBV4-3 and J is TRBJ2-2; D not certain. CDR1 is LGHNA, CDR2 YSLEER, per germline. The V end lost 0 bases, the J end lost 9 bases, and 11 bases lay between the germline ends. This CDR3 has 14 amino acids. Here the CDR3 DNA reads TGCGCCAGCAGCCAAGACTCGCATGGGAGGGAGCTGTTTTTT. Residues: CASSQDSHGRELFF.

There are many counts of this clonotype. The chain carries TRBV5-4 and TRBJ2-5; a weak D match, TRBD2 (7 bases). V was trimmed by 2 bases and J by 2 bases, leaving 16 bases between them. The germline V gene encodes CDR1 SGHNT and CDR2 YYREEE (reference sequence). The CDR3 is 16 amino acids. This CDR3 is CASSFEEGGFQETQYF. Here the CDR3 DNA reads TGTGCCAGCAGCTTCGAGGAGGGGGGGTTTCAAGAGACCCAGTACTTC.

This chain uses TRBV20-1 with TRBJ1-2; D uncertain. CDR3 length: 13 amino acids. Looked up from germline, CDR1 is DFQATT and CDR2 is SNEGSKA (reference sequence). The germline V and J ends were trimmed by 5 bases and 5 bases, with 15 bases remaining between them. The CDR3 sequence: CSARAYGDYGYTF. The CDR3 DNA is TGCAGTGCTCGAGCCTATGGGGATTATGGCTACACCTTC.

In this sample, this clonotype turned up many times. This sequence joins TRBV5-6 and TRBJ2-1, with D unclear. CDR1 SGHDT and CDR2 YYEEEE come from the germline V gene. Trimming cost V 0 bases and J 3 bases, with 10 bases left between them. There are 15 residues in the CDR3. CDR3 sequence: CASSLVGLGYNEQFF. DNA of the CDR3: TGTGCCAGCAGCTTGGTGGGCTTGGGCTACAATGAGCAGTTCTTC.

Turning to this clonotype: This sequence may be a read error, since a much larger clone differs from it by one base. DNA of the CDR3: TGTGCCAGTAGTAAGACTAGCGGGGGCAAGAGAGAGCAGTTCTTC. Translation gives CASSKTSGGKREQFF. This chain connects TRBV19 to TRBJ2-1; 12 bases map to TRBD2. The CDR3 length is 15 residues. Germline assignment: CDR1 LNHDA and CDR2 SQIVND (reference sequence). V was clipped by 4 bases and J by 10 bases; unmatched bases: 8.

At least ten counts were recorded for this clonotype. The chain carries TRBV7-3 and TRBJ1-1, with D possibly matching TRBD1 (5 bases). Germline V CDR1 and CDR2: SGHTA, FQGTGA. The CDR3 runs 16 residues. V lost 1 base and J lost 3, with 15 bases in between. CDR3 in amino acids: CASSLKISGSDTEAFF. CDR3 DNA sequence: TGTGCCAGCAGCTTAAAGATTTCAGGGAGCGACACTGAAGCTTTCTTT.

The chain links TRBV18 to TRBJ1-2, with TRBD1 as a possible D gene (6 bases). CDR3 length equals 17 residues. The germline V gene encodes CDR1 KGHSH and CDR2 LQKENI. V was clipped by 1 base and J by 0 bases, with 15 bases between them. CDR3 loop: CASSPQGGTEANYGYTF. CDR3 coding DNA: TGTGCCAGCTCACCACAAGGGGGGACGGAAGCTAACTATGGCTACACCTTC.

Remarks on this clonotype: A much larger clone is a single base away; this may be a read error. The CDR3: CASRPPPRDIHEQFF. The DNA for the CDR3 is TGTGCCAGCCGCCCTCCCCCTCGGGACATCCATGAGCAGTTCTTC. The J gene is TRBJ2-1, the V gene TRBV7-8, with D possibly being TRBD1 (6 bases). The CDR3 runs to 15 residues. The germline CDR1 and CDR2 sequences are SGHVS and FQNEAQ. The V end lost 8 bases, the J end lost 8 bases, and 22 bases lay between the germline ends.

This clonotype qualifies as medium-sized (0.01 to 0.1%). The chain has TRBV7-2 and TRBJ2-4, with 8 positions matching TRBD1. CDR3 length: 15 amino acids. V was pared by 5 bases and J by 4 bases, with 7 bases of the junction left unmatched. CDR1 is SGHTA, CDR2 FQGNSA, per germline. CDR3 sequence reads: CASSKIRTGKNIQYF. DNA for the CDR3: TGTGCCAGCAGCAAGATTCGGACAGGGAAAAACATTCAGTACTTC. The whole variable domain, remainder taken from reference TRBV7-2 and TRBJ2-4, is GAGVSQSPSNKVTEKGKDVELRCDPISGHTALYWYRQSLGQGLEFLIYFQGNSAPDKSGLPSDRFSAERTGGSVSTLTIQRTQQEDSAVYLCASSKIRTGKNIQYFGAGTRLSVL.

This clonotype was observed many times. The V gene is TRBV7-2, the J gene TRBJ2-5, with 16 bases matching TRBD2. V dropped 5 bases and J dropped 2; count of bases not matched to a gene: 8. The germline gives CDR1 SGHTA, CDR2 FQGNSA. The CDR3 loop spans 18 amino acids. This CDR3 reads CASSRSGTSGGGQETQYF. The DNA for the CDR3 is TGTGCCAGCAGCCGATCCGGGACTAGCGGGGGGGGGCAAGAGACCCAGTACTTC. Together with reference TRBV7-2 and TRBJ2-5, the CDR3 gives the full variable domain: GAGVSQSPSNKVTEKGKDVELRCDPISGHTALYWYRQSLGQGLEFLIYFQGNSAPDKSGLPSDRFSAERTGGSVSTLTIQRTQQEDSAVYLCASSRSGTSGGGQETQYFGPGTRLLVL.

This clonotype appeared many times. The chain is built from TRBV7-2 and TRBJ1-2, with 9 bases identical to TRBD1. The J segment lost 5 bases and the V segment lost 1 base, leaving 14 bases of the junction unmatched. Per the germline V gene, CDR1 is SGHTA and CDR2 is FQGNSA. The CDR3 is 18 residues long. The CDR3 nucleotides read TGTGCCAGCAGCTTAGTCAGCGGGGCGGCAGGACAGGGGTATGGCTACACCTTC. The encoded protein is CASSLVSGAAGQGYGYTF.

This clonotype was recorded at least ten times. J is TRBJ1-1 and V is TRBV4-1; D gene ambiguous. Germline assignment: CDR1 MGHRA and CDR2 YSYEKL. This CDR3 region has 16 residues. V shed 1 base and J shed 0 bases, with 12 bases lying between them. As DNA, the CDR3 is TGCGCCAGCAGCCAAGCACAGAGCTCATTGAACACTGAAGCTTTCTTT. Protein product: CASSQAQSSLNTEAFF.

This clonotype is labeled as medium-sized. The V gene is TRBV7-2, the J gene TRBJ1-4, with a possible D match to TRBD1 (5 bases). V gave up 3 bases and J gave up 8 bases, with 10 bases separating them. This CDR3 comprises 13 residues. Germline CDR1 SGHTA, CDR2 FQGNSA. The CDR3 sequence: CASSFTKGEKLFF. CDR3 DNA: TGTGCCAGCAGCTTTACAAAGGGGGAAAAACTGTTTTTT.

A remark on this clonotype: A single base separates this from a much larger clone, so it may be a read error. CDR3 sequence: CASSPLRDSISYEQYF. The CDR3 coding sequence is TGTGCCAGCTCACCCCTCCGGGACAGCATCTCCTACGAGCAGTACTTC. The chain is built from TRBV18 and TRBJ2-7, with 7 bases that match TRBD1. V shed 3 bases, J shed 0 bases, and the junction held 8 bases outside the gene matches. Germline lookup yields CDR1 KGHSH and CDR2 LQKENI. This CDR3 is 16 amino acids long.